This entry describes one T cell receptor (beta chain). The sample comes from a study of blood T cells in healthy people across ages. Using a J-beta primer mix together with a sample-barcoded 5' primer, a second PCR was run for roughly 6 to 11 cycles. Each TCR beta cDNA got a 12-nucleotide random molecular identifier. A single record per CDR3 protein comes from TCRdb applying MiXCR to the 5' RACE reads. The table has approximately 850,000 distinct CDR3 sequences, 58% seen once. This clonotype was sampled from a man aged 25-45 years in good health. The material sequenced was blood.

CDR3 sequence (DNA): TGTGCCAGCAGTTTATCGGGGCTAGCGGTCTCCTACGAGCAGTACTTC. Amino acids: CASSLSGLAVSYEQYF. The chain recombines TRBV27 with TRBJ2-7, with 7 bases matching TRBD2. CDR3 size: 16 residues. V lost 0 bases, J lost 0 bases, and 5 bases stayed unmatched. Germline lookup yields CDR1 MNHEY and CDR2 SMNVEV (reference sequence).